A selection of T cell receptor beta chains follows, all from one sample in a study of regulatory T cells in long-lasting Graves disease. TCRdb fed the multiplex PCR reads into MiXCR, producing one record per CDR3 protein. The sample lists 250,000 or so distinct CDR3 sequences, 20% occurring once. Sequencing was performed on peripheral blood mononuclear cells (PBMCs), taken at new diagnosis, from a patient treated with antithyroid drugs. These TCRs come from a female donor with Graves disease. Both conserved end residues are part of each CDR3. A D gene is named only where the DNA matches it firmly. Only some rows state a clone size, as once, few, many or a class for expanded clones.

D: TRBD1
V: TRBV29-1
size: many
J: TRBJ2-1
DNA: TGCAGCGTTCGGACAGGGGCCCGAAGCTCCTACAATGAGCAGTTCTTC
CDR3: CSVRTGARSSYNEQFF

D: NA
V: TRBV11-2
size: many
J: TRBJ2-3
DNA: TGTGCCAGCAGCTTAGTTGTCGGGAGTTGGACAGATACGCAGTATTTT
CDR3: CASSLVVGSWTDTQYF

D: TRBD1
V: TRBV24-1
size: NA
J: TRBJ2-7
DNA: TGTGCCACCAGTGATGGAACCCGGACAGGCTCCTACGAGCAGTACTTC
CDR3: CATSDGTRTGSYEQYF

D: TRBD2
V: TRBV7-2
size: NA
J: TRBJ2-3
DNA: TGTGCCAGCAGCTTAGCACTAGCGGGGGTCCAATCGCGGGGCACAGATACGCAGTATTTT
CDR3: CASSLALAGVQSRGTDTQYF

D: NA
V: TRBV27
size: many
J: TRBJ1-3
DNA: TGTGCCAGCAGTCCCCAAGGACGAGACACCATATATTTT
CDR3: CASSPQGRDTIYF

D: TRBD2
V: TRBV7-3
size: many
J: TRBJ2-1
DNA: TGTGCCAGCAGCCAACCTGGGGTAGCGGGAATGAATGAGCAGTTCTTC
CDR3: CASSQPGVAGMNEQFF

D: NA
V: TRBV7-9
size: many
J: TRBJ2-1
DNA: TGTGCCAGCAGACCATCCCGGAGGGGAGGAAATGAGCAGTTCTTC
CDR3: CASRPSRRGGNEQFF

D: NA
V: TRBV4-2
size: many
J: TRBJ2-5
DNA: TGTGCCAGCAGCCAAGAGGCGGGACGACAAGAGACCCAGTACTTC
CDR3: CASSQEAGRQETQYF

D: TRBD2
V: TRBV19
size: few
J: TRBJ2-4
DNA: TGTGCCAGTAGGAGCGGGAGGTTGGCCAAAAACATTCAGTACTTC
CDR3: CASRSGRLAKNIQYF

D: NA
V: TRBV3-1
size: few
J: TRBJ2-5
DNA: TGTGCCAGCAGCCAAAGTCCTACTCAAGAGACCCAGTACTTC
CDR3: CASSQSPTQETQYF

D: NA
V: TRBV5-1
size: many
J: TRBJ2-7
DNA: TGCGCCAGCAGCTTAACCTGGACAAGCCCCTACGAGCAGTACTTC
CDR3: CASSLTWTSPYEQYF

D: TRBD1
V: TRBV19
size: few
J: TRBJ1-4
DNA: TGTGCCAGTACGGGAGGACAGGTTAATGAAAAACTGTTTTTT
CDR3: CASTGGQVNEKLFF

D: TRBD1
V: TRBV24-1
size: many
J: TRBJ2-7
DNA: TGTGCCACCAGCCAAGACTCCGCCGCCGGGACAGGGAGGAGCAATCAGTACTTC
CDR3: CATSQDSAAGTGRSNQYF

D: NA
V: TRBV4-3
size: NA
J: TRBJ2-7
DNA: TGCGCCAGCAGCCAAGATTACGGGACCTACGAGCAGTACTTC
CDR3: CASSQDYGTYEQYF